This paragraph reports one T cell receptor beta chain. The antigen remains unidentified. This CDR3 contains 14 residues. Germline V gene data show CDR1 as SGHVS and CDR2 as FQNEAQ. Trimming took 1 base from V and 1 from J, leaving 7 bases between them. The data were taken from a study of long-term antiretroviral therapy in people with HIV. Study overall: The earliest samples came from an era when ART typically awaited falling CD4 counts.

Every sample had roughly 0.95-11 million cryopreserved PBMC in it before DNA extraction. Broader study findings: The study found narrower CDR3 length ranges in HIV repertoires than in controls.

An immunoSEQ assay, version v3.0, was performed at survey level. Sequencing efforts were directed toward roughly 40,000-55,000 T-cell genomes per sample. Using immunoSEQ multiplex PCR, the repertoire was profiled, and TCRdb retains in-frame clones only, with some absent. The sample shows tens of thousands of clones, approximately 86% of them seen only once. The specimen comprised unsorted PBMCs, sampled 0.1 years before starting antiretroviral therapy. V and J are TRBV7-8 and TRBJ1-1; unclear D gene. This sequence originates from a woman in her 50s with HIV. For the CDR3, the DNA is TGTGCCAGCAGCTTAGTAAGTTCGAACACTGAAGCTTTCTTT. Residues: CASSLVSSNTEAFF.